This entry lists 3 T cell receptor beta chains sequenced from one sample in a study of cytomegalovirus exposure and HLA in healthy donors. Vbeta (60) and Jbeta (13) primers were used in the PCR. TCRdb's table, derived via immunoSEQ multiplex PCR, lists solely in-frame clones and lacks some. The sample consists of 150,000 to 200,000 clones, 80% to 90% of them appearing once. Sequencing was done on a sample of PBMCs. These receptors came from a man aged 18-30 years in good health and CMV-seropositive.

The chain couples TRBV7-9 to TRBJ2-3, with 9 bases that match TRBD2. J lost 0 bases, V lost 5 bases, and 3 bases had no gene match. The CDR3 runs 15 residues. Germline-derived CDR1 and CDR2 are SEHNR and FQNEAQ (reference sequence). CDR3 nucleotides: TGTGCCAGCAGCGCTAGCGGGGCTAGCACAGATACGCAGTATTTT. Translation: CASSASGASTDTQYF.

The V call is TRBV29-1, the J call TRBJ2-2, with 8 bases fitting TRBD1. The CDR3 sequence is 14 residues long. In germline, CDR1 is SQVTM, CDR2 ANQGSEA. V dropped 7 bases and J dropped 4; count of bases not matched to a gene: 8. The CDR3 reads CSAMGQVGTGELFF. CDR3 nucleotide sequence: TGCAGCGCAATGGGACAGGTTGGCACCGGGGAGCTGTTTTTT.

The chain uses TRBV6-6 and TRBJ1-3; TRBD1 matches 7 bases. CDR1 is MNHNY, CDR2 SVGAGI, per germline (reference sequence). Trimming removed 2 bases from V and 3 bases from J; junction bases left unmatched: 7. There are 16 residues in the CDR3. The chain's CDR3 is CASSYDLTGVGNTIYF. The DNA of the CDR3 is TGTGCCAGCAGTTACGACCTCACAGGGGTTGGAAACACCATATATTTT.